By its share, the clone carrying this TCR beta chain is medium-sized (0.01 to 0.1%). This entry is derived from a study of tumor-infiltrating lymphocytes in oesophageal squamous cell carcinoma. MiXCR was run by TCRdb on the PCR reads, yielding one entry per CDR3 protein. Seen here are about 7,200 distinct CDR3 sequences, 15% to 19% observed once, and the top ten hold approximately 13%. This TCR was recovered from a male donor with esophageal squamous cell carcinoma. The sample consisted of blood.

The CDR3: CASSSGTARMNTEAFF. The CDR3 DNA reads as TGTGCCAGCAGCTCCGGGACAGCCCGGATGAACACTGAAGCTTTCTTT. The chain uses TRBV7-9 and TRBJ1-1; the match to TRBD1 covers 7 bases. The length of the CDR3 is 16 residues. Germline V gene sequence: CDR1 SEHNR, CDR2 FQNEAQ (reference sequence). V lost 4 bases to trimming and J lost 0 bases; unmatched junction nucleotides: 8.